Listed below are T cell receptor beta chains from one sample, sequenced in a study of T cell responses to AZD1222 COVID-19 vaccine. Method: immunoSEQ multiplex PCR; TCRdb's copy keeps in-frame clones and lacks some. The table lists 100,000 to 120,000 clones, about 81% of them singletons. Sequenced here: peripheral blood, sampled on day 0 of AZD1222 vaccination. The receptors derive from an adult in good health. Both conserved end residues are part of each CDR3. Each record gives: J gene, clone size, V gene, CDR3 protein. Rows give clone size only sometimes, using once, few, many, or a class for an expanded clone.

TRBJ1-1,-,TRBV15,CATSRASGGAMNTEAFF
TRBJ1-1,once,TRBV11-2,CASSQWTGETEAFF
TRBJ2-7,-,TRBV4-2,CASSQESLNYEQYF
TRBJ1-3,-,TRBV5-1,CASSLGIRTGGGLTGNTIYF
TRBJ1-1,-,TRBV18,CASSPFPLRGHTEAFF
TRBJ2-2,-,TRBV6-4,CASSDREAGELFF
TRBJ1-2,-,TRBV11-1,CASSLQGDGYTF
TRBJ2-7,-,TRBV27,CASSLTGYEQYF
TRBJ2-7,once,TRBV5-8,CASSPGLAGGVAYEQYF
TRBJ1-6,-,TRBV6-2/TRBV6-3,CASRYRTTRGPNSPLHF
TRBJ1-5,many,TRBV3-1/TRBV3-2,CASSLRTGRQPQHF
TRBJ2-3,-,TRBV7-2,CASSFRGGRTDTQYF
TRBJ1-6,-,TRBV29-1,CSVEEMAKQGSNSPLHF
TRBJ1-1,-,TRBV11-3,CASSRDRDAFF
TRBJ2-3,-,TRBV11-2,CASSLDRRLAGGLTDTQYF
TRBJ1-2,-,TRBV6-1,CASSEGKTAYYGYTF
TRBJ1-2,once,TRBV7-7,CASSLVARPMNAGSYGYTF
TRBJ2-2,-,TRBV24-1,CATQGTGGTGELFF